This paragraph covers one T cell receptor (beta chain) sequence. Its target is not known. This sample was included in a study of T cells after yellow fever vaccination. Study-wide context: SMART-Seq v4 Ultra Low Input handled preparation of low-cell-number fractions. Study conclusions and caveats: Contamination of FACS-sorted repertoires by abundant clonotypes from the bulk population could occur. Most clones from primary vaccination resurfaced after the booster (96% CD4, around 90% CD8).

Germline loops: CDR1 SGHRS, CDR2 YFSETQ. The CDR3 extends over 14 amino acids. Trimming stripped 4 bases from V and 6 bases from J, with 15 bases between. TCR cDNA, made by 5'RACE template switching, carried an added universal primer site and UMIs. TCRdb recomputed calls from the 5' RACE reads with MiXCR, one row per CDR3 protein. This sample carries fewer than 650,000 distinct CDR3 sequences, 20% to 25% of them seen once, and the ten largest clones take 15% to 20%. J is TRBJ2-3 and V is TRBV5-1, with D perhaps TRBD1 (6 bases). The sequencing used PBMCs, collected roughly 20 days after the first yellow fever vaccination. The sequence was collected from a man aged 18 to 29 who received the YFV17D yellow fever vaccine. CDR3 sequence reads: CASSPRQEMDTQYF. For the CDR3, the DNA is TGCGCCAGCAGCCCTCGACAGGAAATGGATACGCAGTATTTT.